This is a list of T cell receptor beta chains from one sample in a study of blood T cell repertoires in COVID-19. Clones were sequenced by immunoSEQ multiplex PCR, and TCRdb holds only the in-frame ones, with some missing. The sample lists about 110,000 clones, around 80% occurring once. The source material was peripheral blood. The origin of the receptors is a human donor in a cohort sampled during active or convalescent COVID-19. The CDR3 runs from the conserved cysteine through the conserved F or W. The order of the fields is CDR3 protein, CDR3 DNA, clone size, D gene, J gene, V gene. D genes are given only for firm matches. Rows may omit the clone size; those that give it use once, few, many or a size class.

CASSQGGGSEQYF | TGTGCCAGCAGTCAGGGGGGCGGGTCCGAGCAGTACTTC | . | . | TRBJ2-7 | TRBV6-5
CASSQEGARGRRSSYEQYF | TGTGCCAGCAGCCAAGAGGGGGCCAGGGGGAGAAGAAGCTCCTACGAGCAGTACTTC | . | . | TRBJ2-7 | TRBV21-1
CASSVAGLRGYTF | TGTGCCAGCAGCGTAGCAGGACTTCGTGGCTACACCTTC | . | . | TRBJ1-2 | TRBV9
CASSRSTGTGSSGGYTF | TGTGCCAGTAGTAGGTCCACCGGGACAGGGAGTTCGGGCGGCTACACCTTC | . | TRBD1 | TRBJ1-2 | TRBV19
CASSRITAGANVLTF | TGTGCCAGCAGCCGTATTACAGCTGGGGCCAACGTCCTGACTTTC | . | . | TRBJ2-6 | TRBV3-1/TRBV3-2
CASSAQVTGELFF | TGTGCCAGCAGTGCGCAGGTTACCGGGGAGCTGTTTTTT | once | . | TRBJ2-2 | TRBV27
CASSTASGKYYEQYF | TGTGCCAGCAGCACAGCTAGCGGAAAGTACTACGAGCAGTACTTC | . | TRBD2 | TRBJ2-7 | TRBV7-9
CASSWAILGAQETQYF | TGTGCCAGCAGCTGGGCGATTCTTGGGGCTCAAGAGACCCAGTACTTC | . | . | TRBJ2-5 | TRBV5-5
CASSRTTGTGIQETQYF | TGCGCCAGCAGCCGAACGACCGGGACAGGGATTCAAGAGACCCAGTACTTC | . | TRBD1 | TRBJ2-5 | TRBV4-1
CASSTTRRQGVNTEAFF | TGTGCCAGCAGTACAACCAGACGACAGGGAGTAAACACTGAAGCTTTCTTT | . | TRBD1 | TRBJ1-1 | TRBV27
CASSIRGGTYEQYF | TGTGCCAGTAGTATCCGGGGGGGGACCTACGAGCAGTACTTC | . | TRBD2 | TRBJ2-7 | TRBV19
CASSVTGELFF | TGTGCCAGCAGCGTCACCGGGGAGCTGTTTTTT | . | . | TRBJ2-2 | TRBV27
CASSYSLGGLASDDEQFF | TGTGCCAGCAGTTACTCGTTAGGGGGACTAGCAAGCGACGATGAGCAGTTCTTC | . | TRBD2 | TRBJ2-1 | TRBV6-2/TRBV6-3
CAWSVQGNTIYF | TGTGCCTGGAGTGTTCAAGGAAACACCATATATTTT | . | . | TRBJ1-3 | TRBV30
CASSLQGSMNTEAFF | TGTGCCAGCAGCTTACAGGGGTCTATGAACACTGAAGCTTTCTTT | . | TRBD1 | TRBJ1-1 | TRBV5-4
CASSIKGGVEPKLFF | TGTGCCAGTAGTATTAAAGGGGGCGTGGAACCAAAACTGTTTTTT | . | TRBD1 | TRBJ1-4 | TRBV19
CASSSGSHNEQFF | TGTGCCAGTAGTTCCGGGAGCCACAATGAGCAGTTCTTC | . | . | TRBJ2-1 | TRBV19
CASSDDSSYNSPLHF | TGTGCCAGCAGTGATGACAGCTCCTATAATTCACCCCTCCACTTT | . | . | TRBJ1-6 | TRBV2
CASSVPGLAGVSRNEQFF | TGTGCCAGTAGTGTACCGGGACTAGCGGGAGTCTCCCGCAATGAGCAGTTCTTC | . | TRBD2 | TRBJ2-1 | TRBV19
CASSRSGNNEQFF | TGTGCCAGCAGCCGTAGCGGGAACAATGAGCAGTTCTTC | . | TRBD2 | TRBJ2-1 | TRBV7-2
CASSLEGNSYNEQFF | TGCGCCAGCAGCTTGGAAGGAAACAGCTACAATGAGCAGTTCTTC | . | . | TRBJ2-1 | TRBV5-1
CASTRYPGQGLLNNQPQHF | TGTGCCAGTACCAGATACCCGGGACAGGGTCTGTTAAACAATCAGCCCCAGCATTTT | once | TRBD1 | TRBJ1-5 | TRBV19
CATSDSGVPDTQYF | TGTGCCACCAGTGATTCCGGGGTGCCAGATACGCAGTATTTT | . | . | TRBJ2-3 | TRBV24-1
CASSQWQGGSYEQYF | TGCGCCAGCAGCCAATGGCAGGGTGGCTCCTACGAGCAGTACTTC | . | . | TRBJ2-7 | TRBV4-1
CASSSDRDGRGYTF | TGTGCCAGCAGCTCCGACAGGGATGGGAGGGGCTACACCTTC | . | TRBD1 | TRBJ1-2 | TRBV7-2
CASKEGTGSDTQYF | TGTGCCAGCAAAGAAGGGACAGGGAGTGATACGCAGTATTTT | many | TRBD1 | TRBJ2-3 | TRBV9
CASNPRGLYEQYF | TGTGCCAGCAACCCTAGGGGGCTTTACGAGCAGTACTTC | . | TRBD1 | TRBJ2-7 | TRBV25-1
CASNTGQGARGYTF | TGTGCCAGCAATACGGGACAGGGGGCGCGAGGCTACACCTTC | . | TRBD1 | TRBJ1-2 | TRBV5-6
CASSLVAGGYTDTQYF | TGTGCCAGCAGCTTGGTAGCAGGGGGGTACACAGATACGCAGTATTTT | . | . | TRBJ2-3 | TRBV5-4
CASSLLLGVGANVLTF | TGTGCCAGTAGCCTACTCCTCGGGGTTGGGGCCAACGTCCTGACTTTC | . | . | TRBJ2-6 | TRBV19
CASSPPTGSLQPQHF | TGTGCCAGCAGTCCGCCTACAGGGTCCCTCCAGCCCCAGCATTTT | few | . | TRBJ1-5 | TRBV28
CASSQARERYNEQFF | TGTGCCAGCAGCCAGGCGCGGGAGAGGTACAATGAGCAGTTCTTC | few | TRBD2 | TRBJ2-1 | TRBV14
CASRKASYEQYF | TGTGCCAGCAGGAAAGCCTCCTACGAGCAGTACTTC | . | . | TRBJ2-7 | TRBV28
CASSKGQGLLYEQYF | TGTGCCAGCAGTAAGGGACAGGGACTCCTCTACGAGCAGTACTTC | . | TRBD1 | TRBJ2-7 | TRBV6-6
CASSLEGTGVPYEQYF | TGTGCCAGCAGCCTAGAGGGGACAGGGGTCCCCTACGAGCAGTACTTC | . | TRBD1 | TRBJ2-7 | TRBV7-2
CASSLQGGYGYTF | TGTGCCAGCAGCTTACAGGGAGGCTATGGCTACACCTTC | . | . | TRBJ1-2 | TRBV7-2
CASSQDSRVIYEQYF | TGTGCCAGCAGCCAGGACTCCCGTGTGATCTACGAGCAGTACTTC | . | . | TRBJ2-7 | TRBV6-6
CSVSVPPHEQYF | TGCAGCGTCTCGGTCCCACCCCACGAGCAGTACTTC | once | . | TRBJ2-7 | TRBV29-1
CASSPGLLSSYNEQFF | TGCGCCAGCAGCCCCGGACTCCTGAGCTCCTACAATGAGCAGTTCTTC | . | . | TRBJ2-1 | TRBV5-1
CASSLPGGAVLQETQYF | TGTGCCAGCAGCTTACCGGGGGGCGCAGTATTGCAAGAGACCCAGTACTTC | . | . | TRBJ2-5 | TRBV7-6
CASSLETSGRTQYF | TGTGCCAGCAGCTTAGAGACTAGCGGGAGGACGCAGTATTTT | . | TRBD2 | TRBJ2-3 | TRBV5-5
CASSGSGTGASYEQYF | TGTGCCAGCAGCGGCTCCGGGACAGGGGCCTCCTACGAGCAGTACTTC | . | TRBD1 | TRBJ2-7 | TRBV7-9
CASSLVQAAGEQYF | TGCGCCAGCAGCTTGGTTCAGGCCGCTGGGGAGCAGTACTTC | . | . | TRBJ2-7 | TRBV5-1
CASRDSGGLYNEQFF | TGTGCCAGCAGGGATAGCGGGGGCTTATACAATGAGCAGTTCTTC | . | TRBD2 | TRBJ2-1 | TRBV6-6
CASSLGVLAGGPTDTQYF | TGCGCCAGCAGCTTGGGGGTCTTGGCGGGAGGGCCCACAGATACGCAGTATTTT | . | TRBD2 | TRBJ2-3 | TRBV5-1
CASSWREGGYEQYF | TGTGCCAGCAGTTGGCGGGAGGGAGGGTACGAGCAGTACTTC | . | TRBD2 | TRBJ2-7 | TRBV6-2/TRBV6-3
CASSYRFGGSNSPLHF | TGTGCCAGCAGTTACAGGTTTGGAGGGTCCAATTCACCCCTCCACTTT | . | . | TRBJ1-6 | TRBV6-2/TRBV6-3
CASSLGVGRMNTGELFF | TGTGCCAGCAGCTTAGGGGTGGGCAGGATGAACACCGGGGAGCTGTTTTTT | . | . | TRBJ2-2 | TRBV7-2
CASSLGLGAYEQFF | TGTGCCAGCAGCTTAGGACTTGGGGCATATGAGCAGTTCTTC | . | . | TRBJ2-1 | TRBV7-2
CASNRGINQPQHF | TGTGCCTCTAACAGGGGGATCAATCAGCCCCAGCATTTT | . | TRBD1 | TRBJ1-5 | TRBV5-8
CASSPDRDTEAFF | TGTGCCAGCTCACCGGACAGGGACACTGAAGCTTTCTTT | once | TRBD1 | TRBJ1-1 | TRBV18
CASSPLAGPYNEQFF | TGTGCCAGCAGCCCCTTAGCGGGACCATACAATGAGCAGTTCTTC | . | TRBD2 | TRBJ2-1 | TRBV7-3
CASSPFNLGGSNSNQPQHF | TGTGCCAGCTCACCATTTAATCTCGGAGGGTCGAATAGCAATCAGCCCCAGCATTTT | few | . | TRBJ1-5 | TRBV18
CASSRREGQPQSGNNSPLHF | TGCGCCAGCAGCCGACGCGAAGGACAGCCTCAAAGCGGAAATAATTCACCCCTCCACTTT | . | . | TRBJ1-6 | TRBV4-1
CATTTSGGTEAFF | TGTGCCACCACCACATCGGGGGGCACTGAAGCTTTCTTT | . | . | TRBJ1-1 | TRBV27
CASSHDSGNGELFF | TGTGCCAGCAGCCATGATAGCGGGAATGGGGAGCTGTTTTTT | few | TRBD2 | TRBJ2-2 | TRBV3-1/TRBV3-2
CASSKVGVGPPEQFF | TGTGCCAGTAGTAAAGTGGGAGTAGGGCCTCCTGAGCAGTTCTTC | . | . | TRBJ2-1 | TRBV19
CATSETGQSRELFF | TGTGCCACCAGTGAAACGGGACAGTCTAGGGAGCTGTTTTTT | . | TRBD1 | TRBJ2-2 | TRBV24-1